The T cell receptor (beta chain) under discussion was sequenced for a study of blood T cell repertoires in COVID-19. Turning to the study itself: Italy, Spain and the United States were the sources of the convalescent and acute COVID-19 samples. Sources were T cells, B-cell-depleted T cells, or PBMCs; the material itself was cDNA or gDNA.

Clinical history reported by participants formed the basis on which cohorts were assigned. This clone has just a few counts. Method: immunoSEQ multiplex PCR; TCRdb's copy keeps in-frame clones and lacks some. Here the sample spans around 220,000 clones, around 90% being singletons. Germline CDR1 reads SGDLS; CDR2 reads YYNGEE. The V gene lost 3 bases and the J gene lost 5 bases, with 21 bases spanning the gap. CDR3 length equals 17 residues. Sequences were obtained from PBMCs or T cells enriched from blood (not recorded which). The receptor was derived from a woman in her twenties or thirties with acute COVID-19. The chain is built from TRBV9 and TRBJ2-1; perhaps TRBD1 as D (6 bases). In nucleotides, the CDR3 is TGTGCCAGCAGCGACCCCTTCAAATATACAGGGAACAATGAGCAGTTCTTC. It codes for CASSDPFKYTGNNEQFF.